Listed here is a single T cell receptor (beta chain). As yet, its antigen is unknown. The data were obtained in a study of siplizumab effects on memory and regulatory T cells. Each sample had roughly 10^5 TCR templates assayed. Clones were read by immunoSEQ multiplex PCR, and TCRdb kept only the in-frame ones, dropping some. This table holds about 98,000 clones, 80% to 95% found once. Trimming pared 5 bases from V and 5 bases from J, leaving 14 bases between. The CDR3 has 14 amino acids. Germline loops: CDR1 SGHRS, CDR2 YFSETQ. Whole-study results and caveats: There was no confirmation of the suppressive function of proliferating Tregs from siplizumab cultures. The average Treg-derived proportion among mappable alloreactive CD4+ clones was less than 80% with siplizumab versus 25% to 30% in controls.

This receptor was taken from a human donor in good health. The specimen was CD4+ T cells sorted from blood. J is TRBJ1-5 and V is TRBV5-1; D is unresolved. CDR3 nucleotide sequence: TGCGCCAGCAGTAGGGCAGGAAGAGATCAGCCCCAGCATTTT. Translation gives CASSRAGRDQPQHF.